This T cell receptor (beta chain) was identified in a study of T cells in Graves' hyperthyroidism and ophthalmopathy. As concerns this clonotype: The target antigen is unknown.

CDR1 is DFQATT and CDR2 is SNEGSKA in the germline V gene (reference sequence). This CDR3 has 14 amino acids. V shed 5 bases, J shed 5 bases, and the junction held 6 bases outside the gene matches. Study-level findings and limits: Most thyroid clonotypes expanded above 0.001 appeared in blood too.

TCR beta CDR3 regions were amplified from RNA. First-round RT-PCR with HTBI primers amplified the TCR CDR3 region. TCRdb re-analysed the multiplex PCR reads in MiXCR, keeping a single row per CDR3 protein. The table shows 750,000 to 950,000 distinct CDR3 sequences, with 35% to 40% occurring only once. The definition of stable Graves' hyperthyroidism was no ophthalmopathy progression within 18 months. Orbital computed tomography and thyroid ultrasound, together with serum TRAb and thyroxine and clinical symptoms, were used for diagnoses. Fresh peripheral blood, about 9.9 ml, yielded the PBMCs. The receptor's source is a man aged 18 to 29 with Graves' hyperthyroidism. The chain has TRBV20-1 and TRBJ2-2; 9 nucleotides line up with TRBD2. Sequenced: blood. The CDR3 coding sequence is TGCAGTGCTGTAGCGGGAGCCGGAACCGGGGAGCTGTTTTTT. This gives the protein CSAVAGAGTGELFF.